This TCR beta chain was sequenced during a study of blood T cell repertoires in COVID-19. Study information: Samples of COVID-19 (acute and convalescent) were obtained from the United States, Italy and Spain. PBMCs, B-cell-depleted T cells, or T cells provided the cDNA or gDNA that made up the material.

Per the original data handling: Scientists estimated how many nucleated cells there were by amplifying reference gene primers. Profiling relied on immunoSEQ multiplex PCR, and the TCRdb table lists in-frame clones only, not all of them. V and J calls and clone size are given by that table; D and trimming were obtained from the DNA. The table lists about 270,000 clones, more than 70% of them singletons. The CDR3 consists of 15 residues. With 6 bases clipped from V and 10 bases from J, the junction kept 14 bases outside the gene matches. CDR1 MNHEY and CDR2 SVGAGI come from the germline V gene. The chain is built from TRBV6-5 and TRBJ1-4; TRBD1 agrees at 7 bases. This receptor was identified in a man older than 75 with acute or convalescent COVID-19. Sequencing was performed on peripheral blood. The CDR3 DNA sequence: TGTGCCAGCAGGGCATTCAGGGGGGCTGAAGGAAAACTGTTTTTT. Its translation: CASRAFRGAEGKLFF.